These 12 T cell receptor beta chains originate from one sample sequenced in a study of cytomegalovirus exposure and HLA in healthy donors (dated by TCRdb to the late 2010s). The library was made by the immunoSEQ multiplex PCR assay. The multiplex PCR relied on a mix of 60 forward primers for TCR Vbeta segments and 13 reverse primers for TCR Jbeta segments. TCRdb holds this immuneACCESS table with in-frame rearrangements only. Some clones are missing; in checked studies, unresolved V genes explain under half, and the rest has no known cause. The sample table contains roughly 120,000 clones; only one count was recorded for around 80% of them. The top ten constitute about 6.8% of the sample. Specimen: PBMCs. Source of these receptors: a young man in good health and CMV-seropositive.

This sequence joins TRBV7-9 and TRBJ2-1; TRBD2 matches 8 bases. Per the germline V gene, CDR1 is SEHNR and CDR2 is FQNEAQ (reference sequence). V lost 6 bases and J lost 7; bases outside the gene matches: 5. The CDR3 is 13 amino acids. CDR3 in DNA: TGTGCCAGCAGTTCCGGGGGGGGGAATGAGCAGTTCTTC. Protein: CASSSGGGNEQFF.

The V gene is TRBV5-1, the J gene TRBJ2-3; D might be TRBD2 (7 bases). This CDR3 region has 15 residues. Trimming removed 1 base from V and 3 bases from J, with 12 bases in between. CDR1 and CDR2 (germline): SGHRS, YFSETQ. CDR3 in DNA: TGCGCCAGCAGCTTGAGAAGGGGGGGGACAGATACGCAGTATTTT. Its protein is CASSLRRGGTDTQYF.

This chain links TRBV19 with TRBJ2-3; 7 bases are shared with TRBD1. Looked up from germline, CDR1 is LNHDA and CDR2 is SQIVND (reference sequence). The CDR3 has 17 residues. V shed 3 bases and J 2 bases; nucleotides not matched to a gene: 11. Here the CDR3 DNA reads TGTGCCAGTAGTATCATCCGACAGGGTATGTTCACAGATACGCAGTATTTT. Its translation is CASSIIRQGMFTDTQYF.

V gene TRBV11-2 combines with J gene TRBJ2-2, with TRBD1 as a possible D gene (5 bases). Germline CDR1 is SGHAT and CDR2 is FQNNGV. This CDR3 contains 14 residues. Trimming took off 1 base at V and 3 bases at J, with 6 bases between the two ends. The CDR3 is CASSLGQYTGELFF. The CDR3 region has the DNA TGTGCCAGCAGCTTAGGACAGTACACCGGGGAGCTGTTTTTT.

The V and J genes are TRBV23-1 and TRBJ2-7; 7 nucleotides line up with TRBD1. TRBV23-1 is recorded as an ORF, its role being uncertain. Trimming at V came to 0 bases and at J to 0 bases, leaving 20 bases not matched to a gene. The CDR3 totals 21 residues. CDR3 DNA sequence: TGCGCCAGCAGTCAATCGGCGGACAGGACTTCCCGGGTGGCGAGCTCCTACGAGCAGTACTTC. As protein: CASSQSADRTSRVASSYEQYF.

V is TRBV7-6 and J is TRBJ1-1; possibly TRBD1 for D (5 bases). CDR1 is SGHVS, CDR2 FNYEAQ, per germline. V dropped 4 bases and J dropped 5 bases, with 8 bases sitting between them. The CDR3 is made up of 12 amino acids. DNA for the CDR3: TGTGCCAGCAGCTCGTCAGGGACTGAAGCTTTCTTT. Amino acids: CASSSSGTEAFF.

This chain uses TRBV5-1 with TRBJ1-1, with TRBD1 matching over 7 bases. Germline V CDR1 and CDR2: SGHRS, YFSETQ. CDR3 length: 14 residues. V trimming: 3 bases; J trimming: 1 base; junction bases outside the gene matches: 3. For the CDR3, the DNA is TGCGCCAGCAGCTCAACAGGGGAGAACACTGAAGCTTTCTTT. Protein product: CASSSTGENTEAFF.

The chain is built from TRBV7-6 and TRBJ1-3; D call uncertain. The CDR3 is made up of 13 amino acids. Trimming took off 1 base at V and 4 bases at J, with 5 bases between the two ends. Germline lookup yields CDR1 SGHVS and CDR2 FNYEAQ. DNA for the CDR3: TGTGCCAGCAGCTTAGGTACAGGAAACACCATATATTTT. Translated: CASSLGTGNTIYF.

J is TRBJ1-2 and V is TRBV30, with D hard to call. The V gene lost 7 bases and the J gene lost 4 bases, with 16 bases spanning the gap. Germline V gives CDR1 GTSNPN, CDR2 SVGIG (reference sequence). The CDR3 consists of 13 residues. CDR3 nucleotides: TGTGCCTACACCCGTCTAGGGAGCTATGGCTACACCTTC. It codes for CAYTRLGSYGYTF.

This rearrangement joins TRBV2 to TRBJ2-1; 7 bases are shared with TRBD1. There are 16 residues in the CDR3. Losses at the gene ends were 6 bases for V and 5 bases for J; bases not matched to a gene: 13. Germline V gene lookup returns CDR1 SNHLY and CDR2 FYNNEI. CDR3 bases: TGTGCCAGCAGCGTCCTACAGGGGAAGGGGGACAATGAGCAGTTCTTC. This codes for CASSVLQGKGDNEQFF.

A single count supports this clone. The V and J genes are TRBV7-8 and TRBJ2-5, with D unresolved. The J call is in doubt because the DNA end fits TRBJ2-7 better. The CDR3 length is 12 residues. The V gene's germline CDR1 is SGHVS and CDR2 FQNEAQ. The CDR3 loop is CASSRRVTEQYF. Here the CDR3 DNA reads TGTGCCAGCAGCCGACGGGTCACCGAGCAGTACTTC.

The rearrangement joins TRBV4-1 to TRBJ2-1; tentatively, D is TRBD2 (6 bases). V was cut by 0 bases and J by 7 bases, with 19 bases left in between. Per the germline V gene, CDR1 is MGHRA and CDR2 is YSYEKL. CDR3 length equals 17 residues. The chain's CDR3 is CASSQDFGTLAENEQFF. The CDR3 nucleotides are TGCGCCAGCAGCCAAGATTTCGGGACTCTCGCCGAGAATGAGCAGTTCTTC.